This TCR beta chain was retrieved from a study of human CD8 memory T cell subsets (dated by TCRdb to the early 2020s). Some background on the complete study: To assess how stem-like (TSTEM), progenitor exhausted-like (TPEX) and effector memory CD8+ T cell subsets are clonally related, the TCRbeta repertoires of these three subsets were compared. Six donors each provided TSTEM, TPEX and effector memory subsets, and TCRbeta repertoires were obtained from all six. Here is what the overall study found, with its caveats: Normalized Shannon-Wiener diversity was similarly high in TSTEM and TPEX subsets, while effector memory subsets were less diverse by comparison. Greater repertoire diversity in TSTEM than in TPEX subsets was suggested by Chao1 estimates, potentially reflecting a broader range of specificities. Clonotypes were shared with effector memory cells by both stem-like subsets, but only minimal overlap was found between TSTEM and TPEX repertoires, suggesting distinct antigen spectra. Only TCRbeta chains were sequenced, and repertoire comparisons were based on six donors, with testing performed by paired t-tests and Bonferroni correction.

The CDR3 holds 13 amino acids from the cysteine to the phenylalanine. No DNA sequence is on record. The germline V gene yields MGHDK for CDR1 and SYGVNS for CDR2. About this clonotype itself: Its antigen remains undetermined.

Density gradient separation was used to isolate peripheral blood mononuclear cells from healthy donor buffy coats. In the study, total CD8+ T cells were enriched by negative magnetic separation with EasySep or MojoSort CD8+ T cell isolation kits. For each subset, total RNA was extracted using an RNeasy Mini Kit from duplicate vials of around 150,000 sorted CD8+ T cells. The PBMCs were used either fresh or after being cryopreserved in fetal bovine serum with about 10% DMSO. Fluorescence-activated cell sorting on a FACSAria III was used to sort the CD8+ T cell subsets to purity. Sequencing took place on a NextSeq 550. A Human TCR Profiling Kit was used to prepare UMI-labeled 5' RACE TCRbeta libraries. The same number of PCR cycles was used to prepare all TCRbeta libraries in parallel. The published analysis was carried out like this. The number of functional CDR3beta clonotypes in each TCRbeta library ranged from about 2,700 to 18,000. MIGEC 1.2.9 handled UMI extraction and consensus assembly, with a minimum of three reads required per UMI. MiXCR 3.0.3 was used to extract the in-frame CDR3beta repertoires. After each sample was downsampled to 42,000 randomly selected UMIs, diversity metrics were computed in VDJtools 1.2.1. For the top 3,000 clones of each sample pair, the repertoire overlap metrics D, R and F2 were calculated in VDJtools. After the reads were reprocessed by TCRdb, one entry was made per CDR3 protein sequence, with no DNA. These V and J calls rely on TCRdb rather than the paper's analysis. The sample table holds 5,000 or so distinct CDR3 sequences. The top ten constitute more than 30% of the sample.

This chain is built from TRBV25-1 and TRBJ1-1; the TCRdb call, TRBD1, lacks DNA for checking. Material for sequencing was CD8+ effector memory T cells (TEM) sorted from PBMCs. What this sample's cell subset or site label stands for: effector memory CD8 T cells, CCR7- CD45RO+ CD95+. The sequence came from a human donor in good health. The CDR3 is CASGQGFNTEAFF.